Listed here are 4 T cell receptor beta chains from one sample, sequenced in a study of response to subunit inactivated influenza vaccine. TCRdb used MiXCR to reprocess the RT-PCR reads, holding one entry per CDR3 protein. Of almost 600,000 distinct CDR3 sequences listed, 14% were seen once; the top ten hold over 8.5%. The input for sequencing was PBMCs from blood, taken 11 to 12 days after vaccination. The receptors stem from a middle-aged man who received an inactivated influenza vaccine.

This clonotype was seen only once. CDR3 DNA: TGTGCCAGCAGCGGAAGGAACGGGGAGCTGTTTTTT. Encoded protein: CASSGRNGELFF. V gene TRBV7-6 combines with J gene TRBJ2-2; the D is unclear. Trimming stripped 5 bases from V and 7 bases from J, with 8 bases between. Germline V gene data show CDR1 as SGHVS and CDR2 as FNYEAQ. This CDR3 contains 12 residues.

This clonotype was seen only a few times. V gene TRBV20-1 combines with J gene TRBJ1-1; the D gene is possibly TRBD1 (6 bases). This CDR3 region has 14 residues. CDR1 DFQATT and CDR2 SNEGSKA come from the germline V gene (reference sequence). V lost 0 bases to trimming and J lost 1 base, with 9 bases between them. CDR3 DNA sequence: TGCAGTGCTAGAGAGGGGGCACAGAACACTGAAGCTTTCTTT. Its protein product is CSAREGAQNTEAFF.

This clonotype was observed at least ten times. The genes are TRBV5-1 and TRBJ2-2; tentatively, D is TRBD1 (6 bases). V lost 4 bases to trimming and J lost 4 bases, with 14 bases between them. The CDR3 spans 15 residues. Germline V CDR1 and CDR2: SGHRS, YFSETQ. The CDR3, as DNA: TGCGCCAGCAGCCCGGACAGCGCGGCCACCGGGGAGCTGTTTTTT. Its translation is CASSPDSAATGELFF.

This clonotype was seen more than once but under ten times. The rearrangement uses TRBV12-3 or TRBV12-4 and TRBJ2-5, with 8 positions matching TRBD1. This CDR3 is built from 15 residues. V gave up 4 bases and J gave up 7 bases; unmatched junction bases: 11. The CDR3 protein is CASSSWSGGMGTQYF. The CDR3 coding sequence is TGTGCCAGCAGTTCATGGTCAGGGGGCATGGGGACCCAGTACTTC.